These T cell receptor beta chains were read from a single sample in a study of cytomegalovirus exposure and HLA in healthy donors. Method: immunoSEQ multiplex PCR; TCRdb's copy keeps in-frame clones and lacks some. The sample has about 77,000 clones; roughly four fifths are singletons. The specimen was PBMCs. These receptors came from a man aged 40-55 years in good health and CMV-seronegative. The CDR3 runs from the conserved cysteine through the conserved F or W. The order of the fields is J gene, clone size, V gene, D gene, CDR3 protein, CDR3 DNA. The D gene is left open where the match is weak. Clone size is not always given. Where it is, it says once, few, many or a class for expanded clones.

>TRBJ1-5|NA|TRBV6-5|NA
CASSTQGFNQPQHF
TGTGCCAGCAGTACACAGGGTTTCAATCAGCCCCAGCATTTT
>TRBJ2-7|NA|TRBV1|NA
CTSSHHRGRKGDEQYF
TGCACCAGCAGCCATCACAGGGGTCGGAAAGGAGACGAGCAGTACTTC
>TRBJ1-2|NA|TRBV5-4|TRBD1
CASSFPGQGADGYTF
TGTGCCAGCAGCTTTCCGGGACAGGGGGCTGATGGCTACACCTTC
>TRBJ2-1|NA|TRBV28|NA
CATWRGGYNEQFF
TGTGCCACCTGGAGGGGAGGCTACAATGAGCAGTTCTTC
>TRBJ2-7|NA|TRBV27|TRBD1
CASSWGQGAGEQYF
TGTGCCAGCAGCTGGGGACAGGGGGCGGGTGAGCAGTACTTC
>TRBJ2-7|once|TRBV2|TRBD2
CASSGAGVMHEQYF
TGTGCCAGCAGTGGAGCGGGAGTTATGCACGAGCAGTACTTC
>TRBJ1-2|NA|TRBV5-1|TRBD1
CASSTGQGALNYGYTF
TGCGCCAGCAGCACGGGACAGGGGGCTCTTAACTATGGCTACACCTTC
>TRBJ2-3|NA|TRBV2|NA
CASSEAEGLPGTQYF
TGTGCCAGCAGTGAAGCTGAGGGACTCCCTGGTACGCAGTATTTT
>TRBJ1-1|NA|TRBV7-9|NA
CASLRVNTEAFF
TGTGCCAGCCTCAGGGTGAACACTGAAGCTTTCTTT
>TRBJ2-5|NA|TRBV30|NA
CAWSETRPRGTQYF
TGTGCCTGGAGTGAGACTCGACCAAGGGGGACCCAGTACTTC
>TRBJ2-3|few|TRBV2|TRBD1
CASSYRTGGFTDTQYF
TGTGCCAGCAGTTATCGGACAGGGGGGTTCACAGATACGCAGTATTTT
>TRBJ2-1|NA|TRBV7-2|TRBD2
CASSHAAGAQNNEQFF
TGTGCCAGCAGCCACGCGGCGGGAGCACAAAACAATGAGCAGTTCTTC
>TRBJ1-2|NA|TRBV28|NA
CASSNVGYGYTF
TGTGCCAGCAGCAACGTCGGCTATGGCTACACCTTC
>TRBJ2-1|once|TRBV27|NA
CASSASSYNEQFF
TGTGCCAGCAGTGCGAGCTCCTACAATGAGCAGTTCTTC
>TRBJ2-7|NA|TRBV10-3|TRBD2
CAISEGTITYEQYF
TGTGCCATCAGTGAAGGGACTATTACCTACGAGCAGTACTTC
>TRBJ1-5|NA|TRBV19|TRBD1
CASSTTGGNQPQHF
TGTGCCAGTAGTACCACAGGGGGTAATCAGCCCCAGCATTTT
>TRBJ2-1|NA|TRBV6-1|NA
CASSAPGLRSYNEQFF
TGTGCCAGCAGTGCGCCGGGACTTCGCTCCTACAATGAGCAGTTCTTC
>TRBJ1-1|NA|TRBV27|NA
CASSSQGVRTEAFF
TGTGCCAGCAGTTCCCAGGGTGTACGGACTGAAGCTTTCTTT
>TRBJ2-7|NA|TRBV7-3|TRBD2
CASSQAGGYEQYF
TGTGCCAGCAGTCAAGCGGGGGGCTACGAGCAGTACTTC
>TRBJ2-5|NA|TRBV5-4|TRBD1
CASSFMGQGSETQYF
TGTGCCAGCAGCTTTATGGGACAGGGTTCGGAGACCCAGTACTTC
>TRBJ1-1|NA|TRBV4-2|NA
CASSPTGGVNTEAFF
TGTGCCAGCAGCCCGACGGGGGGTGTGAACACTGAAGCTTTCTTT
>TRBJ2-3|NA|TRBV25-1|NA
CASSELGGATDTQYF
TGTGCCAGCAGTGAATTGGGCGGGGCCACAGATACGCAGTATTTT
>TRBJ2-5|NA|TRBV2|TRBD2
CASSGGGLLQETQYF
TGTGCCAGCAGCGGGGGAGGGCTCTTACAAGAGACCCAGTACTTC